Below are 21 T cell receptor beta chains sequenced from a single sample in a study of neurological immune-mediated disorders. TCRdb re-called the 5' RACE reads with MiXCR, one entry per CDR3 protein. This table holds fewer than 40,000 distinct CDR3 sequences, 10% to 15% found once. Time point defined: technical triplicate 2. The sample was CD4+ T cells from blood. These receptors all stem from a female donor with HTLV-1-associated myelopathy (HAM/TSP).

This clonotype was detected ten times or more. CDR3 region: CATSRGTGELFF. As DNA, the CDR3 is TGTGCCACCTCCCGTGGTACCGGGGAGCTGTTTTTT. The chain uses TRBV6-2 or TRBV6-3 and TRBJ2-2, with D unresolved. CDR1 and CDR2 from the germline V gene are MNHEY and SVGEGT. V lost 10 bases, J lost 5 bases, and 11 bases lay in between. The CDR3 runs 12 residues.

This clonotype was recorded once. J is TRBJ1-1 and V is TRBV10-3, with D maybe TRBD1 (6 bases). The germline CDR1 and CDR2 sequences are ENHRY and SYGVKD. Trimming removed 0 bases at V and 4 bases at J, with 9 bases between. The CDR3 consists of 14 residues. The DNA of the CDR3 is TGTGCCATCAGTGAGTCTAACAGGGCCACTGAAGCTTTCTTT. This translates into CAISESNRATEAFF.

This clonotype was detected many times. The CDR3 nucleotides are TGTGCCAGCGGGGGACTAGCGGGTTCTACGCAGTATTTT. Protein: CASGGLAGSTQYF. V is TRBV6-2 or TRBV6-3 and J is TRBJ2-3, with 12 bases that match TRBD2. V shed 8 bases, J shed 8 bases, and the junction held 5 bases outside the gene matches. This CDR3 is 13 amino acids long. Germline CDR1 reads MNHEY; CDR2 reads SVGEGT.

The sample holds many counts of this clonotype. J is TRBJ1-6 and V is TRBV4-3, with TRBD1 matching over 7 bases. Germline V gives CDR1 LGHNA, CDR2 YSLEER. The CDR3 has 16 amino acids. Trimming took 1 base from V and 14 from J; bases not matched to a gene: 14. The CDR3 here is CASSQARGQGDRSLHF. The CDR3, as DNA: TGCGCCAGCAGCCAAGCGCGCGGGCAGGGGGATAGGTCCCTCCACTTT.

Comment on this clonotype: Since a much larger clone is just one base distant, this may be a read error. V is TRBV6-1 and J is TRBJ2-1; 8 positions agree with TRBD1. The germline V gene encodes CDR1 MNHNS and CDR2 SASEGT. This CDR3 has 15 amino acids. Here the CDR3 DNA reads TGTGTCAGCAGACCTACAGGGGGAAGGATCCATGAGCAGTTCTTC. This encodes CVSRPTGGRIHEQFF.

Ten or more counts support this clonotype. CDR3 amino acids: CSVATDFEQFF. DNA of the CDR3: TGCAGCGTAGCCACAGATTTCGAGCAGTTCTTC. The chain joins TRBV29-1 to TRBJ2-1; D is ambiguous. V lost 6 bases and J lost 10, with 13 bases in between. The CDR3 covers 11 residues. CDR1 is SQVTM and CDR2 is ANQGSEA in the germline V gene.

This clonotype occurred once. CDR3 in DNA: TGTGCCAGCAGTTTAGGGACAGTCCCCACGTGCGAAAAACTGTTTTTT. Its protein is CASSLGTVPTCEKLFF. The rearrangement links TRBV28 to TRBJ1-4; 7 bases align to TRBD1. Germline V gene sequence: CDR1 MDHEN, CDR2 SYDVKM. With V trimmed by 2 bases and J by 8 bases, 11 bases remained unmatched. There are 16 residues in the CDR3.

This clonotype was observed at least ten times. CDR3 DNA sequence: TGCAGTGCTAGAGGTCAAAGAGGCAAGTTCCAAGAGACCCAGTACTTC. Protein: CSARGQRGKFQETQYF. The chain links TRBV20-1 to TRBJ2-5; D unresolved. Germline V gene sequence: CDR1 DFQATT, CDR2 SNEGSKA (reference sequence). CDR3 length: 16 residues. With 1 base removed from V and 1 base from J, the gap between germline ends came to 16 bases.

This clonotype was detected ten times or more. The chain couples TRBV6-2 or TRBV6-3 to TRBJ2-5; D might be TRBD1 (5 bases). Trimming removed 8 bases at V and 1 base at J, with 8 bases between. Germline CDR1 MNHEY, CDR2 SVGEGT. CDR3 length: 12 residues. The CDR3 nucleotides read TGTGCCAGCCGGACACTCCAAGAGACCCAGTACTTC. Protein sequence: CASRTLQETQYF.

The sample holds many counts of this clonotype. This rearrangement joins TRBV5-1 to TRBJ2-5, with TRBD2 as a possible D gene (6 bases). CDR1 is SGHRS and CDR2 is YFSETQ in the germline V gene. With 4 bases removed from V and 5 bases from J, the gap between germline ends came to 15 bases. CDR3 length equals 14 residues. CDR3 loop: CASSSGSLRETQYF. CDR3 nucleotides: TGCGCCAGCAGCAGCGGGTCCCTAAGGGAGACCCAGTACTTC. The entire variable domain, with the rest obtained from reference TRBV5-1 and TRBJ2-5, is as follows: KAGVTQTPRYLIKTRGQQVTLSCSPISGHRSVSWYQQTPGQGLQFLFEYFSETQRNKGNFPGRFSGRQFSNSRSEMNVSTLELGDSALYLCASSSGSLRETQYFGPGTRLLVL.

This clonotype was observed at least ten times. The gene calls are TRBV7-2 and TRBJ2-2; a weak D match, TRBD1 (6 bases). V lost 4 bases and J lost 0, with 12 bases in between. Germline loops: CDR1 SGHTA, CDR2 FQGNSA. The CDR3 is 16 residues long. For the CDR3, the DNA is TGTGCCAGCAGCTCTGCAAGGACAGCGAACACCGGGGAGCTGTTTTTT. Residues: CASSSARTANTGELFF.

This clonotype was recorded many times. The rearrangement joins TRBV7-6 to TRBJ2-2; TRBD1 agrees at 7 bases. CDR3 length: 16 amino acids. Germline V gene data show CDR1 as SGHVS and CDR2 as FNYEAQ. V lost 1 base, J lost 6 bases, and 8 bases stayed unmatched. The CDR3 here is CASSLDYRGKAGELFF. The CDR3 DNA is TGTGCCAGCAGCTTAGACTACAGGGGAAAGGCCGGGGAGCTGTTTTTT.

In its sample, this clonotype was seen many times. The DNA for the CDR3 is TGCAGTGCTAGAGGACGGGCATTCAATCAGCCCCAGCATTTT. Its translation: CSARGRAFNQPQHF. The chain uses TRBV20-1 and TRBJ1-5; D remains ambiguous. V lost 1 base, J lost 3 bases, and 10 bases lay in between. The CDR3 is 14 amino acids. Germline-derived CDR1 and CDR2 are DFQATT and SNEGSKA (reference sequence).

With respect to this clonotype: The junction and the germline gene differ at one end; a read error may be behind it. The rearrangement links TRBV7-2 to TRBJ1-1, with unresolved D. Germline V gives CDR1 SGHTA, CDR2 FQGNSA. The CDR3 totals 12 residues. CDR3 nucleotide sequence: TGTGCCAGCAGCCTCGGGGTCACTAAAGCTTTCTTT. Residues: CASSLGVTKAFF. Full variable domain (outside the CDR3, taken from reference TRBV7-2 and TRBJ1-1): GAGVSQSPSNKVTEKGKDVELRCDPISGHTALYWYRQSLGQGLEFLIYFQGNSAPDKSGLPSDRFSAERTGGSVSTLTIQRTQQEDSAVYLCASSLGVTKAFFGQGTRLTVV.

This clonotype was counted ten times or more. This chain connects TRBV7-9 to TRBJ2-7; 8 bases match TRBD1. Per the germline V gene, CDR1 is SEHNR and CDR2 is FQNEAQ (reference sequence). Germline trimming cut 4 bases from V and 2 bases from J; bases unmatched to any gene: 10. This CDR3 is 16 amino acids long. CDR3: CASSSQVQGQAYEQYF. CDR3 DNA sequence: TGTGCCAGCAGCTCCCAGGTTCAGGGACAGGCCTACGAGCAGTACTTC. The full variable domain, in which reference TRBV7-9 and TRBJ2-7 provide the parts outside the CDR3, is DTGVSQNPRHKITKRGQNVTFRCDPISEHNRLYWYRQTLGQGPEFLTYFQNEAQLEKSRLLSDRFSAERPKGSFSTLEIQRTEQGDSAMYLCASSSQVQGQAYEQYFGPGTRLTVT.

There are many counts of this clonotype. The chain uses TRBV5-1 and TRBJ2-7; TRBD2 matches 14 bases. Germline lookup yields CDR1 SGHRS and CDR2 YFSETQ. With V trimmed by 4 bases and J by 6 bases, 15 bases remained unmatched. The CDR3 extends over 18 amino acids. The CDR3 DNA follows: TGCGCCAGCAGCCAGGGGACTAGCGGGAGCATGGTCTTGCGCGAGCAGTACTTC. As protein: CASSQGTSGSMVLREQYF.

This clonotype showed up many times. The CDR3 DNA follows: TGCGCCAGCAGCCCGGGACAGGGGGCGGGAGAGACCCAGTACTTC. This translates into CASSPGQGAGETQYF. The chain carries TRBV5-1 and TRBJ2-5, with 12 positions matching TRBD1. CDR1 and CDR2 from the germline V gene are SGHRS and YFSETQ. The V segment lost 4 bases and the J segment 4 bases; nucleotides outside the gene matches: 5. CDR3 length: 15 residues.

This clonotype was observed many times. J is TRBJ2-6 and V is TRBV7-9; D tentatively reads TRBD1 or TRBD2 (6 bases each). The CDR3 runs 16 residues. Germline loops: CDR1 SEHNR, CDR2 FQNEAQ (reference sequence). Trimming removed 5 bases from V and 4 bases from J, with 15 bases in between. The CDR3 bases are TGTGCCAGCAGCCCCATTGGGGGGACAGGGGCCAACGTCCTGACTTTC. This encodes CASSPIGGTGANVLTF. Combining the CDR3 with reference TRBV7-9 and TRBJ2-6 gives the whole variable domain DTGVSQNPRHKITKRGQNVTFRCDPISEHNRLYWYRQTLGQGPEFLTYFQNEAQLEKSRLLSDRFSAERPKGSFSTLEIQRTEQGDSAMYLCASSPIGGTGANVLTFGAGSRLTVL.

This clonotype occurred many times. The chain links TRBV3-1 to TRBJ2-2, with 11 bases lining up with TRBD2. The germline gives CDR1 LGHDT, CDR2 YNNKEL (reference sequence). This CDR3 region has 19 residues. The J segment lost 0 bases and the V segment lost 2 bases, leaving 8 bases of the junction unmatched. CDR3 sequence: CASSQRTSGPTTNTGELFF. CDR3 nucleotide sequence: TGTGCCAGCAGCCAAAGGACTAGCGGGCCCACCACGAACACCGGGGAGCTGTTTTTT.

The rearrangement joins TRBV14 to TRBJ2-7; no clear D. The V and J ends lost 4 bases and 7 bases respectively, with 14 bases between them. The CDR3 loop spans 13 amino acids. Germline CDR1 is SGHDN and CDR2 is FVKESK. The CDR3 DNA is TGTGCCAGCAGCCCTCCTGCCCCCAGTGAGCAGTACTTC. The encoded protein is CASSPPAPSEQYF.

This clonotype was counted ten times or more. The J gene is TRBJ2-7, the V gene TRBV10-3; TRBD2 matches 13 bases. The CDR3 length is 14 residues. Germline lookup yields CDR1 ENHRY and CDR2 SYGVKD. V shed 11 bases and J 4 bases; nucleotides not matched to a gene: 8. CDR3 amino acids: CAVGTSGIGYEQYF. CDR3 in DNA: TGTGCCGTCGGGACTAGCGGGATCGGTTACGAGCAGTACTTC.